This TCR beta chain was documented in a study of cytomegalovirus exposure and HLA in healthy donors. CDR1 and CDR2 from the germline V gene are MNHNS and SASEGT. The CDR3 contains 15 residues. Trimming took 3 bases from V and 2 from J; bases not matched to a gene: 6. The donors were healthy bone marrow donors. When sampled, the donors appeared nominally healthy, though they likely had unrecorded immune exposures. This PCR relied on a set of 60 Vbeta primers and 13 Jbeta primers. Here immunoSEQ multiplex PCR was the method, and the copy in TCRdb shows in-frame clones only, minus some. The table shows about 130,000 clones, with about 78% occurring only once.

Sequencing used PBMCs. This TCR came from a young man in good health and CMV-seronegative. The chain combines TRBV6-1 with TRBJ2-5; 7 bases are a match to TRBD2. The CDR3 is CASSEGRGLQETQYF. The CDR3 region has the DNA TGTGCCAGCAGTGAGGGGAGGGGACTACAAGAGACCCAGTACTTC.